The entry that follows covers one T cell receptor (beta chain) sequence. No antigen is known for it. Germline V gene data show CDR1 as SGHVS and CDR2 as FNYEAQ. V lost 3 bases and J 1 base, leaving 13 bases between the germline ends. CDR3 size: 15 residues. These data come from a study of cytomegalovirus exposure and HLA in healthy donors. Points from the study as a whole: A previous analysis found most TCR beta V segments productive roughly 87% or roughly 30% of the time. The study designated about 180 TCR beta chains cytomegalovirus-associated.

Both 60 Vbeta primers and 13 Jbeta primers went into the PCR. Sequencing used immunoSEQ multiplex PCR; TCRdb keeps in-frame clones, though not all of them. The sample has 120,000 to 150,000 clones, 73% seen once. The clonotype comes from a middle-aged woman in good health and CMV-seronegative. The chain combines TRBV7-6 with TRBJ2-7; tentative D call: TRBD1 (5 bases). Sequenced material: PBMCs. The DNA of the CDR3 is TGTGCCAGCAGCTTGACAGATACCGGTTCCTACGAGCAGTACGTC. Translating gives CASSLTDTGSYEQYV.